The clone carrying this TCR beta chain was seen a few times. Its antigen is not known. The data originate from a study of T cells in Graves' hyperthyroidism and ophthalmopathy. Notes on the study in general: The model foresaw ophthalmopathy a median about 6.1 months prior to onset.

RNA transcripts served as the template for amplifying TCR beta CDR3 regions. First-round RT-PCR of the TCR CDR3 relied on the HTBI primer set. Via MiXCR, TCRdb re-called the multiplex PCR reads, giving one row per CDR3 protein. The table has fewer than 900,000 distinct CDR3 sequences, around 15% seen once. Based on clinical symptoms, serum thyroxine and TRAb, thyroid ultrasound and orbital computed tomography, diagnoses were reached. This sample holds PBMCs from about 9.3 ml fresh peripheral blood. The TCR originated in a man aged 18 to 29 with Graves' hyperthyroidism. The sequenced sample was blood.

The CDR3 region has the DNA TGCGCCAGCAGGGAAGGGCTTTATAGCAATCAGCCCCAGCATTTT. Translation: CASREGLYSNQPQHF. V gene TRBV5-1 combines with J gene TRBJ1-5; D is undetermined. Per the germline V gene, CDR1 is SGHRS and CDR2 is YFSETQ. This CDR3 has 15 amino acids. The V end lost 5 bases, the J end lost 0 bases, and 12 bases lay between the germline ends.